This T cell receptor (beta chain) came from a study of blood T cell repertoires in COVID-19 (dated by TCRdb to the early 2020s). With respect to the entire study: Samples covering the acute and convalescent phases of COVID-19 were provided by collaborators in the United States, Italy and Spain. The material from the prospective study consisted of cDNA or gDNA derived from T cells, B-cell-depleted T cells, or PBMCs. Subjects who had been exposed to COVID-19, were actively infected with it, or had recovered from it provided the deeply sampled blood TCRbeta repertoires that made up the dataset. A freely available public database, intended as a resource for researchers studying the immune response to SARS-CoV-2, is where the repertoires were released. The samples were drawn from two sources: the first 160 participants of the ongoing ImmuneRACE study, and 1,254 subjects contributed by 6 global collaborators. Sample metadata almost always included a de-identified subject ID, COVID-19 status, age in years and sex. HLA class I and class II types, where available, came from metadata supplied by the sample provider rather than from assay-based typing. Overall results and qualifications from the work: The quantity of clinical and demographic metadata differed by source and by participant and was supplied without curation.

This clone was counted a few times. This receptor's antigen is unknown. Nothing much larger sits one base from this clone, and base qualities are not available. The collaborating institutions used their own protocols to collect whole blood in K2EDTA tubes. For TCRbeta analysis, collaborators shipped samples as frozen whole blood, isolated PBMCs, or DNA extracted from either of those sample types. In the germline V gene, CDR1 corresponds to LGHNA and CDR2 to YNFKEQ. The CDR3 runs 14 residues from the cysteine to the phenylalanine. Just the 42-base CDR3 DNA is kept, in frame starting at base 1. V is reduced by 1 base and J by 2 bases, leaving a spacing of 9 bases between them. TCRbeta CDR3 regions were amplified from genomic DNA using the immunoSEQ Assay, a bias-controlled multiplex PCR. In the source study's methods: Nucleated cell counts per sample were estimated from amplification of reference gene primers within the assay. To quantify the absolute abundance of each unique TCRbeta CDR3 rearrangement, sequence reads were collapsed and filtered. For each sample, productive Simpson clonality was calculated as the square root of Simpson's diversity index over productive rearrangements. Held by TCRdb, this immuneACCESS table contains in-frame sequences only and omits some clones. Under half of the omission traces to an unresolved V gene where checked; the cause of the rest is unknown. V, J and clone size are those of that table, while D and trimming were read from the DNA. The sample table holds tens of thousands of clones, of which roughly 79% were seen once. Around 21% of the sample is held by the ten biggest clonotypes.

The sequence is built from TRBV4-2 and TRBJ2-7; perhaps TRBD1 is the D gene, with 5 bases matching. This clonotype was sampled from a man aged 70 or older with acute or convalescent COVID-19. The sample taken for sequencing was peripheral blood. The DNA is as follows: TGTGCCAGCAGCCAAGTCAGGGCCGCCTACGAGCAGTACTTC. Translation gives CASSQVRAAYEQYF.